Here is one T cell receptor (beta chain) with its context. Per the germline V gene, CDR1 is LNHDA and CDR2 is SQIVND (reference sequence). J was trimmed by 4 bases and V by 3 bases; bases with no gene match: 10. This CDR3 has 16 amino acids. This sample is drawn from a study of blood T cell repertoires in COVID-19. Method: immunoSEQ multiplex PCR; TCRdb's copy keeps in-frame clones and lacks some. This sample has approximately 470,000 clones; about nine tenths occur once, and the top ten carry approximately 0.7%. The gene calls are TRBV19 and TRBJ1-1, with 8 bases identical to TRBD1. Sequenced sample: PBMCs or T cells enriched from blood (not recorded which). The sequence derives from a woman between 18 and 30 years old who had recovered from COVID-19. DNA of the CDR3: TGTGCCAGTAGTATGTACAGGGGGGATCTTGGCACTGAAGCTTTCTTT. This encodes CASSMYRGDLGTEAFF.